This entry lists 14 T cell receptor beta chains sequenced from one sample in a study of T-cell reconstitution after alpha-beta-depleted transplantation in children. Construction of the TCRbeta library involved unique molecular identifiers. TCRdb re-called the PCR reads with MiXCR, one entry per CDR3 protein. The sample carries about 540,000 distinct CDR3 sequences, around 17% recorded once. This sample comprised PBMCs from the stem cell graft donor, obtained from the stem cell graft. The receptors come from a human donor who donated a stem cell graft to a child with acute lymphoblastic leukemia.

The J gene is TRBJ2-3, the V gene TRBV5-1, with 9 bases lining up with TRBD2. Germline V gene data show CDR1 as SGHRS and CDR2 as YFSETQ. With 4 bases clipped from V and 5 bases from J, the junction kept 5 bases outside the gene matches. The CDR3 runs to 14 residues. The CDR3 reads CASSLAGRRDTQYF. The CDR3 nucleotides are TGCGCCAGCAGCCTAGCGGGAAGGCGAGATACGCAGTATTTT.

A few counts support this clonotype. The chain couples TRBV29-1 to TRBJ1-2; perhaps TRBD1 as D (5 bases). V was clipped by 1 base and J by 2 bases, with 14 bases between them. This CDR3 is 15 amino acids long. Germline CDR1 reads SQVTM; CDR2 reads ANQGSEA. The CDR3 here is CSVEGPTSGNYGYTF. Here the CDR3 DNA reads TGCAGCGTTGAAGGCCCTACCTCAGGGAACTATGGCTACACCTTC.

CDR3 bases: TGTGCCAGTAGTATAAGCCAGAACACTGAAGCTTTCTTT. It is translated as CASSISQNTEAFF. V is TRBV19 and J is TRBJ1-1, with no clear D. This CDR3 has 13 amino acids. V lost 2 bases to trimming and J lost 1 base, with 5 bases between them. Per the germline V gene, CDR1 is LNHDA and CDR2 is SQIVND (reference sequence).

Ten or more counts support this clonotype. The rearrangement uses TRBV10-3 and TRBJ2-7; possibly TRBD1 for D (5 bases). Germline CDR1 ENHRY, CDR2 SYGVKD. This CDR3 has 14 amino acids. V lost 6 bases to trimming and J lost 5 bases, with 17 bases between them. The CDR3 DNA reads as TGTGCCATCAGGGGCAGGGCTGTTGGAGACGAGCAGTACTTC. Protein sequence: CAIRGRAVGDEQYF.

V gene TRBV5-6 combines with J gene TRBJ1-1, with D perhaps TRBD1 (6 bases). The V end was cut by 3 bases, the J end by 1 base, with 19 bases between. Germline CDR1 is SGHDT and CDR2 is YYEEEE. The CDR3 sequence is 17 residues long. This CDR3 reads CASSWKQGVGRNTEAFF. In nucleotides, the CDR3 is TGTGCCAGCAGCTGGAAACAGGGAGTGGGACGGAACACTGAAGCTTTCTTT. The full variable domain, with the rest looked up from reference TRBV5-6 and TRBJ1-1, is DAGVTQSPTHLIKTRGQQVTLRCSPKSGHDTVSWYQQALGQGPQFIFQYYEEEERQRGNFPDRFSGHQFPNYSSELNVNALLLGDSALYLCASSWKQGVGRNTEAFFGQGTRLTVV.

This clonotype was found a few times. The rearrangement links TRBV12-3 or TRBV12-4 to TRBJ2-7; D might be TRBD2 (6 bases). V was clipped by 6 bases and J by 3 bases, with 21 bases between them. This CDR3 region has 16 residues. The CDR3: CASSRPGGGSLYEQYF. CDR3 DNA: TGTGCCAGCAGCCGGCCGGGCGGAGGGAGCCTCTACGAGCAGTACTTC.

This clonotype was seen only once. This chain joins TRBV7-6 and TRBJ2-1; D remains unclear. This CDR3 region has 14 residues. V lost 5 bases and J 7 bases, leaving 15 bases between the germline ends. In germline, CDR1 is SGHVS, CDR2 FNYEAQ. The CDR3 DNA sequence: TGTGCCAGCAGCCAGACTTTGGACCCAAATGAGCAGTTCTTC. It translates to CASSQTLDPNEQFF.

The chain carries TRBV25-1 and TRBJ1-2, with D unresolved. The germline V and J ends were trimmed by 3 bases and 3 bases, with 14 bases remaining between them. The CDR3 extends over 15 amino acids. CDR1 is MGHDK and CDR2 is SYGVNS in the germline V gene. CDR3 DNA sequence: TGTGCCAGCAGTGAGGACGGGGTCTCCCACTATGGCTACACCTTC. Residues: CASSEDGVSHYGYTF.

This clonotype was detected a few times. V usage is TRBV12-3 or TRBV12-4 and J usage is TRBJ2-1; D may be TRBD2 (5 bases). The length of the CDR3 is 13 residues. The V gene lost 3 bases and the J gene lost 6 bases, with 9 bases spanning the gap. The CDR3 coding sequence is TGTGCCAGCAGTTTCCGACTACCCAATGAGCAGTTCTTC. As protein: CASSFRLPNEQFF.

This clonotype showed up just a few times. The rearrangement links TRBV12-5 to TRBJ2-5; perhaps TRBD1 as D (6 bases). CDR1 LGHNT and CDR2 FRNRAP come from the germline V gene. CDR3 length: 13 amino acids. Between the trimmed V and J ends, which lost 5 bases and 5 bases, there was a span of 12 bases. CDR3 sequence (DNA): TGTGCTAGTGGTCAAGGGACAAGGGAGACCCAGTACTTC. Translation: CASGQGTRETQYF.

The CDR3 DNA reads TGTGCCAGCAGCTTAGTCCGGGGGAGAGACTACGAGCAGTACTTC. Protein product: CASSLVRGRDYEQYF. The rearrangement links TRBV7-8 to TRBJ2-7; tentatively, D is TRBD2 (6 bases). The germline CDR1 and CDR2 sequences are SGHVS and FQNEAQ. V dropped 1 base and J dropped 3 bases, with 13 bases sitting between them. This CDR3 contains 15 residues.

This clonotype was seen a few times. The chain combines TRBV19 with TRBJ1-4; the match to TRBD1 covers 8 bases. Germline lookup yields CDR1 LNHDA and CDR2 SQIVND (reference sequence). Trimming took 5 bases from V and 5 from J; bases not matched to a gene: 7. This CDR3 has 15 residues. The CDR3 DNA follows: TGTGCCAGTAGTCTTCGACAGGGGATGAATGAAAAACTGTTTTTT. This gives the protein CASSLRQGMNEKLFF.

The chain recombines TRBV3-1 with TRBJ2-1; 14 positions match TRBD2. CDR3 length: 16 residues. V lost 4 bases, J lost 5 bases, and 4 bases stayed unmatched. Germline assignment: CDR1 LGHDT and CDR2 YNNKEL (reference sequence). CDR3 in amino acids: CASSPRLAGGHNEQFF. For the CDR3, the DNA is TGTGCCAGCAGCCCTAGACTAGCGGGAGGGCACAATGAGCAGTTCTTC.

The CDR3 protein is CASEGGTGELFF. The CDR3 nucleotides read TGTGCCAGCGAGGGCGGCACCGGGGAGCTGTTTTTT. The chain couples TRBV27 to TRBJ2-2, with TRBD2 as a possible D gene (5 bases). Germline CDR1 MNHEY, CDR2 SMNVEV (reference sequence). The germline V and J ends were trimmed by 8 bases and 4 bases, with 8 bases remaining between them. The CDR3 totals 12 residues.